This T cell receptor (beta chain) was sequenced in a study of T cell changes during pregnancy in multiple sclerosis. The CDR3 extends over 13 amino acids. The trim removed 4 bases at V and 5 bases at J, leaving 4 bases unmatched. The germline V gene encodes CDR1 SEHNR and CDR2 FQNEAQ (reference sequence). TCRdb's copy holds only in-frame clones and misses some; the assay was immunoSEQ multiplex PCR. The sample holds some 130,000 clones, around 97% seen once. This specimen was peripheral blood, taken after pregnancy. J is TRBJ1-2 and V is TRBV7-9; 7 bases are shared with TRBD1. The source of this sequence is a female donor with multiple sclerosis, enrolled in a pregnancy study. For the CDR3, the DNA is TGTGCCAGCAGCTCGGGACAGACATATGGCTACACCTTC. As protein: CASSSGQTYGYTF.